This T cell receptor (beta chain) was sequenced during a study of regulatory T cells in long-lasting Graves disease. Study results and caveats: Because few samples were included, accuracy may have been lower.

This clonotype turned up a few times. The antigen is not known. Time point described: persistent/refractory GD, antithyroid drugs over 5 years with positive TRAb. The TCR library was made from RNA that had been extracted from PBMCs in TRIzol. HTBI primers from iRepertoire and Arm-PCR of CDR3 regions yielded the TCR beta libraries. From the multiplex PCR reads, TCRdb called clonotypes with MiXCR, one entry per CDR3 protein. The table lists a few hundred thousand distinct CDR3 sequences, about a quarter of them singletons. CDR1 and CDR2 (germline): LNHDA, SQIVND (reference sequence). The CDR3 covers 15 residues. Trimming pared 1 base from V and 2 bases from J, leaving 9 bases between.

The TCR was taken from a female donor with Graves disease. The V gene is TRBV19, the J gene TRBJ1-5; possibly TRBD1 for D (5 bases). Sequencing was performed on peripheral blood mononuclear cells (PBMCs), taken when the disease was refractory, from a patient treated with antithyroid drugs. The CDR3 sequence is CASSIVGVGNQPQHF. Written as DNA, the CDR3 is TGTGCCAGTAGTATAGTAGGGGTTGGCAATCAGCCCCAGCATTTT.